This T cell receptor (beta chain) stems from a study of OX40 agonist ivuxolimab in advanced cancers. CDR3 length equals 13 residues. Trimming removed 3 bases at V and 5 bases at J, with 9 bases between. From germline, CDR1 is SGDLS and CDR2 YYNGEE. Profiled with immunoSEQ multiplex PCR; TCRdb holds only in-frame clones, not every one. The sample lists just under 65,000 clones; 75% to 95% were seen once. V is TRBV9 and J is TRBJ1-5, with D uncertain. This sample comprised CD4+ or CD8+ T cells sorted from blood, obtained in a trial of the OX40 agonist ivuxolimab. The sequence came from an adult with an advanced solid tumor such as melanoma, head and neck, liver or kidney cancer. CDR3 sequence (DNA): TGTGCCAGCAGCGGTGGACCCGATCAGCCCCAGCATTTT. Protein product: CASSGGPDQPQHF. The full variable domain, with the rest looked up from reference TRBV9 and TRBJ1-5, is DSGVTQTPKHLITATGQRVTLRCSPRSGDLSVYWYQQSLDQGLQFLIQYYNGEERAKGNILERFSAQQFPDLHSELNLSSLELGDSALYFCASSGGPDQPQHFGDGTRLSIL.